These 9 T cell receptor beta chains originate from one sample sequenced in a study of blood T cell repertoires in COVID-19. Data came from immunoSEQ multiplex PCR; TCRdb stores just in-frame clones and leaves some out. The repertoire holds 390,000 or so clones, with 70% to 90% as singletons. The specimen was peripheral blood. These receptors were collected from a woman in her thirties with active or convalescent COVID-19.

CDR3 sequence reads: CASSPVNKTGGTEAFF. The CDR3 coding sequence is TGTGCCAGCTCACCAGTCAATAAGACGGGGGGCACTGAAGCTTTCTTT. The chain links TRBV18 to TRBJ1-1; D is possibly TRBD1 (5 bases). V was trimmed by 2 bases and J by 4 bases, leaving 17 bases between them. The CDR3 sequence is 16 residues long. CDR1 and CDR2 (germline): KGHSH, LQKENI.

V usage is TRBV30 and J usage is TRBJ2-2, with TRBD2 matching 12 bases. J was trimmed by 5 bases and V by 5 bases; bases with no gene match: 6. The CDR3 is made up of 15 amino acids. Per the germline V gene, CDR1 is GTSNPN and CDR2 is SVGIG (reference sequence). The CDR3 sequence is CAWQTGTSGTGELFF. In DNA form, the CDR3 reads TGTGCCTGGCAAACCGGGACTAGCGGGACCGGGGAGCTGTTTTTT.

The chain carries TRBV4-2 and TRBJ2-1, with 8 bases fitting TRBD2. The germline gives CDR1 LGHNA, CDR2 YNFKEQ. Trimming took 5 bases from V and 8 from J; bases not matched to a gene: 14. The CDR3 is made up of 16 amino acids. This chain's CDR3 is CASSVGMAGGAYEQFF. The DNA for the CDR3 is TGTGCCAGCAGCGTCGGTATGGCCGGGGGGGCCTATGAGCAGTTCTTC.

V usage is TRBV5-1 and J usage is TRBJ2-7, with 7 bases matching TRBD1. V lost 4 bases and J lost 2; bases outside the gene matches: 9. The length of the CDR3 is 15 residues. Germline V gene data show CDR1 as SGHRS and CDR2 as YFSETQ. This chain's CDR3 is CASSIGTASPYEQYF. For the CDR3, the DNA is TGCGCCAGCAGCATCGGGACAGCCAGTCCCTACGAGCAGTACTTC.

This chain links TRBV12-3 or TRBV12-4 with TRBJ2-7, with 7 nucleotides matching TRBD1. With 1 base clipped from V and 6 bases from J, the junction kept 0 bases outside the gene matches. The CDR3 contains 12 residues. The CDR3 DNA reads TGTGCCAGCAGTTTAGACAGGGGCGAGCAGTACTTC. Its translation: CASSLDRGEQYF.

The chain has TRBV3-1 (or the pseudogene TRBV3-2) and TRBJ2-1; TRBD2 might be the D (5 bases). The CDR3 covers 15 residues. Germline V gene sequence: CDR1 LGHDT, CDR2 YNNKEL (reference sequence). The germline V and J ends were trimmed by 0 bases and 4 bases, with 10 bases remaining between them. In DNA form, the CDR3 reads TGTGCCAGCAGCCAAGACGGACTTTCTTACAATGAGCAGTTCTTC. Residues: CASSQDGLSYNEQFF.

The chain recombines TRBV6-6 with TRBJ2-7; D may be TRBD2 (6 bases). The CDR3 contains 17 residues. V lost 5 bases and J 4 bases, leaving 24 bases between the germline ends. Germline V gene lookup returns CDR1 MNHNY and CDR2 SVGAGI (reference sequence). This CDR3 is CASSPSSGRPGGYEQYF. The CDR3 DNA reads as TGTGCCAGCAGTCCCAGCTCCGGGCGTCCCGGGGGTTACGAGCAGTACTTC.

This clone was found once. V is TRBV10-3 and J is TRBJ2-7; 7 bases fit TRBD1. This CDR3 region has 14 residues. The germline V gene encodes CDR1 ENHRY and CDR2 SYGVKD. Unmatched junction bases numbered 5, after V lost 6 bases and J lost 0 bases. The CDR3 nucleotides are TGTGCCATCAGGCAGACAGGGACCTCCTACGAGCAGTACTTC. Protein: CAIRQTGTSYEQYF.

The CDR3 DNA reads TGTGCCAGTAGTCCCCTCGGGGTTTTCGGAAACACCATATATTTT. As protein: CASSPLGVFGNTIYF. The chain carries TRBV19 and TRBJ1-3; D unclear. This CDR3 has 15 amino acids. CDR1 and CDR2 from the germline V gene are LNHDA and SQIVND (reference sequence). V was trimmed by 5 bases and J by 4 bases, leaving 15 bases between them.